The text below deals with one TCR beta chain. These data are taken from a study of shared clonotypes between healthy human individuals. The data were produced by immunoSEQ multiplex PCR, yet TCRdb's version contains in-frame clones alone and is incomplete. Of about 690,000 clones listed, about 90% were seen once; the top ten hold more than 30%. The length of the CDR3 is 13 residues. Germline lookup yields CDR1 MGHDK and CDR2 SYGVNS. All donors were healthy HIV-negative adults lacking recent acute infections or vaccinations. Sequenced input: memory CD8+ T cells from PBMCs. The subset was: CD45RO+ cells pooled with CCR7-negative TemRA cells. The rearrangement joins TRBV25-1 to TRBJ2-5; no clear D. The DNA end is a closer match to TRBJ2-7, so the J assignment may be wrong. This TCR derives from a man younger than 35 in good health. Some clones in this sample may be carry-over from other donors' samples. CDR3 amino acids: CASSTGLAYEQYF. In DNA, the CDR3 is TGTGCCAGCAGTACTGGCCTAGCCTACGAGCAGTACTTC.